Presented here are 2 T cell receptor beta chains from one specimen sequenced in a study of blood T cell repertoires in COVID-19. This table comes from immunoSEQ multiplex PCR, and its TCRdb copy is limited to in-frame clones, with some not included. The data show more than 250,000 clones, about 82% seen once. Sequencing was carried out using peripheral blood. The source of these receptors is a man in his fifties with active or convalescent COVID-19.

The count of this clone is one. V usage is TRBV29-1 and J usage is TRBJ2-7; possibly TRBD1 for D (6 bases). V shed 5 bases and J shed 6 bases, with 14 bases lying between them. Looked up from germline, CDR1 is SQVTM and CDR2 is ANQGSEA. The length of the CDR3 is 12 residues. The CDR3 region is CSVLPGVGEQYF. The CDR3 DNA reads TGCAGCGTTCTTCCAGGGGTCGGCGAGCAGTACTTC.

This clone was recorded only once. The rearrangement joins TRBV5-1 to TRBJ2-5, with 10 bases matching TRBD1. The V and J ends lost 4 bases and 5 bases, in that order; junction bases with no gene match: 14. Germline V gene data show CDR1 as SGHRS and CDR2 as YFSETQ. The CDR3 has 17 residues. The CDR3 DNA follows: TGCGCCAGCAGCGCACTCCCCGGGACAGGGGCTTCGGAGACCCAGTACTTC. Residues: CASSALPGTGASETQYF.